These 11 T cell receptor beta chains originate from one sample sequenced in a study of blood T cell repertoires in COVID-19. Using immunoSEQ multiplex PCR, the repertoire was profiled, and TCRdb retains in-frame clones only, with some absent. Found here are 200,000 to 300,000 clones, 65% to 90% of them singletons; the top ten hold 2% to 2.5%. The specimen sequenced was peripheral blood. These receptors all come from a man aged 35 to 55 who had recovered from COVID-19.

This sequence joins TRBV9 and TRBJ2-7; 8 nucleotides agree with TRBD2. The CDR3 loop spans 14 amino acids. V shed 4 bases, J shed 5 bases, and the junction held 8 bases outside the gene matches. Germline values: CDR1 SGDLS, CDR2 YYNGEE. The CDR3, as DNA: TGTGCCAGCAGCTTGGACGGGAGGGCCGACGAGCAGTACTTC. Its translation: CASSLDGRADEQYF.

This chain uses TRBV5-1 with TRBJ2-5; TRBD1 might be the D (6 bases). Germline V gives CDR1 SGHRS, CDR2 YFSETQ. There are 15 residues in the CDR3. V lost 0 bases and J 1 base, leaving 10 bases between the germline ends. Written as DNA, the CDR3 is TGCGCCAGCAGCTTGGCGAGGGGGATCCAAGAGACCCAGTACTTC. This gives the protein CASSLARGIQETQYF.

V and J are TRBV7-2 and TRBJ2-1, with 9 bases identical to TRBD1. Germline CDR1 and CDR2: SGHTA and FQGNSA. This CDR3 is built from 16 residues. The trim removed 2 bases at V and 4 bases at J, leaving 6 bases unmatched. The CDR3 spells CASSLRQTGGYNEQFF. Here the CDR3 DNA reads TGTGCCAGCAGCTTACGGCAGACAGGGGGTTACAATGAGCAGTTCTTC.

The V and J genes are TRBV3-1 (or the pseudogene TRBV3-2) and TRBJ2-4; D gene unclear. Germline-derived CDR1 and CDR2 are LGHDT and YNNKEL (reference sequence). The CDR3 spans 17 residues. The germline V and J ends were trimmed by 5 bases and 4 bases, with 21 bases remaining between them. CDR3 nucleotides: TGTGCCAGCAGCGCGCTTGTTCCCATTTGCAAAAAAAACATTCAGTACTTC. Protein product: CASSALVPICKKNIQYF.

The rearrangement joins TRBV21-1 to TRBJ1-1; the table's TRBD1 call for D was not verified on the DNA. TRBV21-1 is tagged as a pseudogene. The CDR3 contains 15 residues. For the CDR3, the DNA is TGTGCCAGCAGCAAAGTATGCTGGCTGAACACTGAAGCTTTCTTT. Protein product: CASSKVCWLNTEAFF.

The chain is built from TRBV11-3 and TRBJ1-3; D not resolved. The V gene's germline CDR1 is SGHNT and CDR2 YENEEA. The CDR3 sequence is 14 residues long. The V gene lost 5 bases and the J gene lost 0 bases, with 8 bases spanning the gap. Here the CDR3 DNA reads TGTGCCAGCAGCACTATGATCTCTGGAAACACCATATATTTT. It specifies CASSTMISGNTIYF.

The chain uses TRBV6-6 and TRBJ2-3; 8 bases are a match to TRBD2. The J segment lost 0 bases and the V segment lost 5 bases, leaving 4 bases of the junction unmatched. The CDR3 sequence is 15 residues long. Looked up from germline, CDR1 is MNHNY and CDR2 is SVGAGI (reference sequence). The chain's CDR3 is CASSRLASSTDTQYF. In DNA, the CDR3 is TGTGCCAGCAGTCGACTAGCGAGTAGCACAGATACGCAGTATTTT.

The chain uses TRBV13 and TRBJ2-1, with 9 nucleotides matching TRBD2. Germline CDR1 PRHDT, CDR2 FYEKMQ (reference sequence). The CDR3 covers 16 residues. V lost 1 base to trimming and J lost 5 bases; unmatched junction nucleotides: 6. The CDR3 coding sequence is TGTGCCAGCAGCTTAGTGGGGCCTAGCGGGGACAATGAGCAGTTCTTC. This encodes CASSLVGPSGDNEQFF.

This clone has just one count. CDR3 protein: CASSEGGFQPQHF. The CDR3 DNA is TGTGCCAGCAGCGAAGGGGGATTTCAGCCCCAGCATTTT. The V gene is TRBV9, the J gene TRBJ1-5; perhaps TRBD1 as D (6 bases). The CDR3 sequence is 13 residues long. Germline CDR1 and CDR2: SGDLS and YYNGEE. V was pared by 3 bases and J by 6 bases, with 10 bases between.

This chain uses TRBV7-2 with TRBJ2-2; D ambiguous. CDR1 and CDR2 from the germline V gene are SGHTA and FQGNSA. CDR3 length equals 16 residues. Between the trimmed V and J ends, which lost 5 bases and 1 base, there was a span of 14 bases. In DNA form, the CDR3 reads TGTGCCAGCAGCCAGAACAGCCCCGGGAACACCGGGGAGCTGTTTTTT. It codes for CASSQNSPGNTGELFF.

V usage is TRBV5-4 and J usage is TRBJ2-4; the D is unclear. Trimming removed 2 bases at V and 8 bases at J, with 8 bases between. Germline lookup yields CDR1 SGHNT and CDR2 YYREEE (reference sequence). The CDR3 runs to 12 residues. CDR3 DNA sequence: TGTGCCAGCAGCTTTTCCCAGGACATTCAGTACTTC. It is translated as CASSFSQDIQYF.